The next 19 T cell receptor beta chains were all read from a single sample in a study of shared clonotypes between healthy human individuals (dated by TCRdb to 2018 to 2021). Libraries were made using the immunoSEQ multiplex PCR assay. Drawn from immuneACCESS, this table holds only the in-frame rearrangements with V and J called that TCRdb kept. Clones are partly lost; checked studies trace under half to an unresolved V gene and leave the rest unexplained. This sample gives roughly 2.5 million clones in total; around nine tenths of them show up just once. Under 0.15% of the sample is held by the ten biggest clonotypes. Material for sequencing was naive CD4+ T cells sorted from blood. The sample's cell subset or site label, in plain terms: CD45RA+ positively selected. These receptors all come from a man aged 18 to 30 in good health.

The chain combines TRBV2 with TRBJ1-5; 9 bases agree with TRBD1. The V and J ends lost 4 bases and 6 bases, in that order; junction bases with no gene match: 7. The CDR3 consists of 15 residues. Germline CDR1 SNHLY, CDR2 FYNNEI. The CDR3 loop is CASSAGTGRGQPQHF. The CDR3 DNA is TGTGCCAGCAGTGCCGGGACAGGGAGGGGTCAGCCCCAGCATTTT.

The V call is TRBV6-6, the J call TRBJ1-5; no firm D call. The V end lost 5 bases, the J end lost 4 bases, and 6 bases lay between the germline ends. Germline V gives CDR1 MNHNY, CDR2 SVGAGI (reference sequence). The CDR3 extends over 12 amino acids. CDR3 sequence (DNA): TGTGCCAGCAGTGCCCCAAATCAGCCCCAGCATTTT. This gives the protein CASSAPNQPQHF.

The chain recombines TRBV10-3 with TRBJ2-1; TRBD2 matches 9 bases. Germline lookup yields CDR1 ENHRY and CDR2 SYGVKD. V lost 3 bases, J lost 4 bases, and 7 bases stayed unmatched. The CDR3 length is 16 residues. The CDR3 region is CAISDKAGGGYNEQFF. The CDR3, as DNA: TGTGCCATCAGTGATAAAGCGGGGGGTGGTTACAATGAGCAGTTCTTC.

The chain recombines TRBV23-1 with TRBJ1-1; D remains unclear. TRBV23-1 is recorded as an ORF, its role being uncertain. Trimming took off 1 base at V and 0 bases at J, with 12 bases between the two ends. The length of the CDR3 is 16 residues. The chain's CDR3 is CASSQFAPRMNTEAFF. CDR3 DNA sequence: TGCGCCAGCAGTCAATTTGCCCCCCGGATGAACACTGAAGCTTTCTTT.

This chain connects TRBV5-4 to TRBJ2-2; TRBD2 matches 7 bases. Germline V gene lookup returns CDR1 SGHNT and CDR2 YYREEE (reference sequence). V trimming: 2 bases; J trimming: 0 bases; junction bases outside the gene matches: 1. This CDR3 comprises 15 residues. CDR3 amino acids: CASSFAGANTGELFF. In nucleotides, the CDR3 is TGTGCCAGCAGCTTCGCGGGGGCGAACACCGGGGAGCTGTTTTTT.

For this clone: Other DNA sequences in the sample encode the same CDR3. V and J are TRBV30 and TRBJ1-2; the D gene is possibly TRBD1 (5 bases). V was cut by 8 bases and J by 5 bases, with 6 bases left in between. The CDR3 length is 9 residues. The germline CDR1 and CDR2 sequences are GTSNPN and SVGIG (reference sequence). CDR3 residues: CAGGYGYTF. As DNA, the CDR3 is TGTGCCGGGGGATATGGCTACACCTTC.

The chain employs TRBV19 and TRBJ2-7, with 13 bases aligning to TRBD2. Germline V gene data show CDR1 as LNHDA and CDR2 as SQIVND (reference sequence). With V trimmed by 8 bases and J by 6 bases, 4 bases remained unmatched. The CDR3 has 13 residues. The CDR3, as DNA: TGTGCCAGTGGACTAGCGGGAGCGGTCGAGCAGTACTTC. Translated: CASGLAGAVEQYF.

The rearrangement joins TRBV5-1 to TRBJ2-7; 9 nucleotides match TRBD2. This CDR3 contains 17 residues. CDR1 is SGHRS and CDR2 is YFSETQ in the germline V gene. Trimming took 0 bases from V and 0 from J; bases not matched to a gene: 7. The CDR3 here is CASSLDASGISSYEQYF. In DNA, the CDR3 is TGCGCCAGCAGCTTGGATGCTAGCGGGATAAGCTCCTACGAGCAGTACTTC.

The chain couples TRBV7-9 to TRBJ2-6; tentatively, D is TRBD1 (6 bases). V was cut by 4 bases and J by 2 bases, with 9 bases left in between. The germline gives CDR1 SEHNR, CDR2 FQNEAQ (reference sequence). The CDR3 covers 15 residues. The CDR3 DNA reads TGTGCCAGCAGCTCAGGGGAGCCTGGGGCCAACGTCCTGACTTTC. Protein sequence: CASSSGEPGANVLTF.

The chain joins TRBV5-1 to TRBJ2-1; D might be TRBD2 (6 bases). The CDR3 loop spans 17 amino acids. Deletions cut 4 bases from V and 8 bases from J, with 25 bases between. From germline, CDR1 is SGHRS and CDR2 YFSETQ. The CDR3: CASSGQAAAGLSDEQFF. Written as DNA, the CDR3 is TGCGCCAGCAGCGGGCAGGCGGCAGCGGGCTTAAGCGATGAGCAGTTCTTC.

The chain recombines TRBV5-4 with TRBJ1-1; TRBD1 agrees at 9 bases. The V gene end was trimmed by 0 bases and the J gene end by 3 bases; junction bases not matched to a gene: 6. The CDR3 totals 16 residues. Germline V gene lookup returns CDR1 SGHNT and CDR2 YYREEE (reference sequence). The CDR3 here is CASSLARGQGYTEAFF. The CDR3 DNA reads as TGTGCCAGCAGCTTGGCGAGGGGACAGGGCTACACTGAAGCTTTCTTT.

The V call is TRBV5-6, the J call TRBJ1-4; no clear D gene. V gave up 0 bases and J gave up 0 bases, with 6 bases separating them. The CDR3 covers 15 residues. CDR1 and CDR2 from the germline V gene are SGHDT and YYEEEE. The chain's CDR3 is CASSLAGSTNEKLFF. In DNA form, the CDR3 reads TGTGCCAGCAGCTTGGCAGGATCAACTAATGAAAAACTGTTTTTT.

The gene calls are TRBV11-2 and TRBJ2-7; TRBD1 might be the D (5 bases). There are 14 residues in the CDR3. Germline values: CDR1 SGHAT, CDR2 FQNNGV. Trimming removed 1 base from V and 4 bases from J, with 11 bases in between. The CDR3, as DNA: TGTGCCAGCAGCTTAGTCCCAGGGCGGTACGAGCAGTACTTC. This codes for CASSLVPGRYEQYF.

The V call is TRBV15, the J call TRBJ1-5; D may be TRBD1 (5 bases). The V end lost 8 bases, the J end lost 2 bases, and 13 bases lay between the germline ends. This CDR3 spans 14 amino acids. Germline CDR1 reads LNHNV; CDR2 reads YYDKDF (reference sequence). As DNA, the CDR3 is TGTGCCACCGGGGCCATCGAGGGCAATCAGCCCCAGCATTTT. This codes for CATGAIEGNQPQHF.

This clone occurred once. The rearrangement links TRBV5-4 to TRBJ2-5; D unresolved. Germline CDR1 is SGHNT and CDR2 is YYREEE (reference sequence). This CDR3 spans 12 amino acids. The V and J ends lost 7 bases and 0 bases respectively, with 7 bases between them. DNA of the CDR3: TGTGCCAGCGGGCCAGACCAAGAGACCCAGTACTTC. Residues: CASGPDQETQYF.

The CDR3 sequence is CASSPGLAYGNRETQYF. CDR3 nucleotides: TGTGCCAGTAGTCCGGGACTAGCGTACGGGAATCGGGAGACCCAGTACTTC. The chain is built from TRBV19 and TRBJ2-5, with 10 bases identical to TRBD2. Germline CDR1 LNHDA, CDR2 SQIVND (reference sequence). The V segment lost 5 bases and the J segment 5 bases; nucleotides outside the gene matches: 14. The CDR3 loop spans 17 amino acids.

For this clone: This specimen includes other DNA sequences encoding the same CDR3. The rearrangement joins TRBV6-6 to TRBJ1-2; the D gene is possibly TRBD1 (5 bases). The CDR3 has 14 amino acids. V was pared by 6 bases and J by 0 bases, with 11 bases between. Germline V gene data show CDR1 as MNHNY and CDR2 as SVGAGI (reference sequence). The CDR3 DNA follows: TGTGCCAGCAGCCCGGGGACTGCTAACTATGGCTACACCTTC. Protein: CASSPGTANYGYTF.

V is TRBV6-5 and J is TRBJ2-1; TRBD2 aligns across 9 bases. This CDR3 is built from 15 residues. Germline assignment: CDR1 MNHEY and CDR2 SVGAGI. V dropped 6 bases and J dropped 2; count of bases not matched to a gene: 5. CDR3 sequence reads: CASRELAGAYNEQFF. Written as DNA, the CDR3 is TGTGCCAGCAGGGAACTAGCGGGCGCCTACAATGAGCAGTTCTTC.

CDR3 amino acids: CASSRMNTEAFF. The CDR3 coding sequence is TGTGCCAGCAGCCGGATGAACACTGAAGCTTTCTTT. V and J are TRBV6-1 and TRBJ1-1; D call uncertain. The V gene lost 6 bases and the J gene lost 0 bases, with 5 bases spanning the gap. This CDR3 comprises 12 residues. Looked up from germline, CDR1 is MNHNS and CDR2 is SASEGT.